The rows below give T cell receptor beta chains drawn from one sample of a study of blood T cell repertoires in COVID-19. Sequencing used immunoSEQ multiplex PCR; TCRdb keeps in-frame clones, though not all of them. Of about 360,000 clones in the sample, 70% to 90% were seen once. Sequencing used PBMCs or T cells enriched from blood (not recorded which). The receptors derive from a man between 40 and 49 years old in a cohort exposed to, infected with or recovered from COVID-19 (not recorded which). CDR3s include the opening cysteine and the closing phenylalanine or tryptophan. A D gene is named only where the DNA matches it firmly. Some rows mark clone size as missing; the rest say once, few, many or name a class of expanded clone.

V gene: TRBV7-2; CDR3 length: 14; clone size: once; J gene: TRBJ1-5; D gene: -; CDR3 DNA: TGTGCCAGCAGCTTAGGATCGGCGGTGGGGCCCCAGCATTTT; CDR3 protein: CASSLGSAVGPQHF
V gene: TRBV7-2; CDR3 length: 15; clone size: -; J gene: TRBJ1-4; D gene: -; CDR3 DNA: TGTGCCAGCAGCTTAGGCGGGCTTCTTAATGAAAAACTGTTTTTT; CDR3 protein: CASSLGGLLNEKLFF
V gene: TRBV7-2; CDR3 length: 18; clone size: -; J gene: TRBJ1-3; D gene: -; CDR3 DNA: TGTGCCAGCAGCTTAGGGGGTACAGGTCGTCCCTCTGGAAACACCATATATTTT; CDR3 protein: CASSLGGTGRPSGNTIYF
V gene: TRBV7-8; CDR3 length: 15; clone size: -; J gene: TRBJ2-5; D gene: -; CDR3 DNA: TGTGCCAGCAGCCTATTAAACCGGGACCAAGAGACCCAGTACTTC; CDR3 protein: CASSLLNRDQETQYF
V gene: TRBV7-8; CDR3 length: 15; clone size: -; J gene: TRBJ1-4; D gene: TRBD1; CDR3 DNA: TGTGCCAGCAGCCCAAACCCCTACAGGGGTGGAGAACTGTTTTTT; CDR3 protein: CASSPNPYRGGELFF
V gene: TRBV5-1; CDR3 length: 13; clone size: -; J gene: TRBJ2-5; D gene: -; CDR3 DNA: TGCGCCAGCAGCTCGCAGGGCCGAGAGACCCAGTACTTC; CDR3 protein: CASSSQGRETQYF
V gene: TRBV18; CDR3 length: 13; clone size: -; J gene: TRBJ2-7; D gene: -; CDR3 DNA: TGTGCCAGCTCACCATGGCAGTCCTACGAGCAGTACTTC; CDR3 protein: CASSPWQSYEQYF
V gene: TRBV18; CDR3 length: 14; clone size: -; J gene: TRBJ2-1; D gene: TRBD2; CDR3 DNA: TGTGCCAGCTCACCCCTAGCGGGAGCTAGGGAGCAGTTCTTC; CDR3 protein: CASSPLAGAREQFF
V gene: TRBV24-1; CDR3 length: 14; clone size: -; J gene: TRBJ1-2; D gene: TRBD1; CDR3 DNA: TGTGCCACCAGTGATGTGGACAGGGCTTATGGCTACACCTTC; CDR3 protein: CATSDVDRAYGYTF
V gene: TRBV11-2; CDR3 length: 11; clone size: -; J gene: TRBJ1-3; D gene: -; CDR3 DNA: TGTGCCAGCAGCTTACAAAACACCATATATTTT; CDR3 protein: CASSLQNTIYF
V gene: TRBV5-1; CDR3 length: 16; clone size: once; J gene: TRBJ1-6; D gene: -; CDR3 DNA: TGCGCCAGCAGCTTAGACTTAAGCTCCTATAATTCACCCCTCCACTTT; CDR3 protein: CASSLDLSSYNSPLHF
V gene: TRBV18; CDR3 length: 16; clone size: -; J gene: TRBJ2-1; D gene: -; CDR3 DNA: TGTGCCAGCTCACCCCCCGGGAGCCCCTCCTACAATGAGCAGTTCTTC; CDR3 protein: CASSPPGSPSYNEQFF
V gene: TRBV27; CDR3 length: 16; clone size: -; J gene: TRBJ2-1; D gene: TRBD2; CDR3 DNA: TGTGCCAGCAGACCTACCGGGACTAGCGGGAGGAATGAGCAGTTCTTC; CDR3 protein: CASRPTGTSGRNEQFF
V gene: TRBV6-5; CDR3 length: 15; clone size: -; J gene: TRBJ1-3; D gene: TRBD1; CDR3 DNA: TGTGCCAGCAGACGGACAGGGGGCTCTGGAAACACCATATATTTT; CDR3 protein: CASRRTGGSGNTIYF
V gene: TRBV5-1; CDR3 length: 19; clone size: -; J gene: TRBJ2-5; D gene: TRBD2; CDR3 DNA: TGCGCCAGCAGCTTGTTGGCACTAGCGGGAGGGCCCGTGGGAGAGACCCAGTACTTC; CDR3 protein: CASSLLALAGGPVGETQYF
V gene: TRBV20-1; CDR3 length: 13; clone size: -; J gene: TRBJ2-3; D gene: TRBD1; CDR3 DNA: TGCAGTGCTAGTACAGGGGTCACAGATACGCAGTATTTT; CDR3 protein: CSASTGVTDTQYF
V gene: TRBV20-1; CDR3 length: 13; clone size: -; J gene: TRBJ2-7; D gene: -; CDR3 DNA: TGCAGTGCTAGTTGGGCCAACTCCTACGAGCAGTACTTC; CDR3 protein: CSASWANSYEQYF
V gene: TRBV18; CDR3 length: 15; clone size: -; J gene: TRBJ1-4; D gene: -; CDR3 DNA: TGTGCCAGCTCACCGAACAGGGCAACTAATGAAAAACTGTTTTTT; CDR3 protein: CASSPNRATNEKLFF
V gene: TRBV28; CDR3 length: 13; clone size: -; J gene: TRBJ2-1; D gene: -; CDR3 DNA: TGTGCCAGCAGTTTACAGGCTGCCTGGGAGCAGTTCTTC; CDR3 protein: CASSLQAAWEQFF
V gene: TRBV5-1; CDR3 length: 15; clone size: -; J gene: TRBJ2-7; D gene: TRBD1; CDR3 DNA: TGCGCCAGCAGCTTGGGGGCCAGGGGGCCTTACGAGCAGTACTTC; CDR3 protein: CASSLGARGPYEQYF
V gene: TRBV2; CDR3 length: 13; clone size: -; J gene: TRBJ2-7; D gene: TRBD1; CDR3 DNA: TGTGCCAGCAGGACAGGGGGCCCCTACGAGCAGTACTTC; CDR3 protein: CASRTGGPYEQYF
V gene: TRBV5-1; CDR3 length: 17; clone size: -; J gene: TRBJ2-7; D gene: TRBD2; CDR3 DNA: TGCGCCAGCAGCTTGGCCGCCAGCGGGAGGGTATCCTACGAGCAGTACTTC; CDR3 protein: CASSLAASGRVSYEQYF
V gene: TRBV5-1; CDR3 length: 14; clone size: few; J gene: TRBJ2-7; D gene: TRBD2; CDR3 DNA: TGCGCCAGCAGCTTGGGTAGCGGGAGTAACGAGCAGTACTTC; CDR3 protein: CASSLGSGSNEQYF
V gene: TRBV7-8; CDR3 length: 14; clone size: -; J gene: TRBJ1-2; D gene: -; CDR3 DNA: TGTGCCAGCAGCTTAGGGGGGCGCGGCTATGGCTACACCTTC; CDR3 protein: CASSLGGRGYGYTF
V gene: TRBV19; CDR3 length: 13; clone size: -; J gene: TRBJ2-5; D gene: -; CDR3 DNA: TGTGCCACCCGGGGACTCGCCCAAGAGACCCAGTACTTC; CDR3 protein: CATRGLAQETQYF
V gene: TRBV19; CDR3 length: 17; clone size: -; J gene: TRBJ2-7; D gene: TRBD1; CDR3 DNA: TGTGCCAGTAGTATAGATCTTTGGACAGGGAATCAGGGAGAGCAGTACTTC; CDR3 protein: CASSIDLWTGNQGEQYF
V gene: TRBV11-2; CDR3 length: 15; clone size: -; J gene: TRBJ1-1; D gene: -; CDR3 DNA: TGTGCCAGCAGCTTAGAGCCCAGGGCGAACACTGAAGCTTTCTTT; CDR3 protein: CASSLEPRANTEAFF
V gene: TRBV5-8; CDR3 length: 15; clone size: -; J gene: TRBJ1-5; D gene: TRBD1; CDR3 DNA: TGTGCCAGCAGGTTGACAGGGACTAGCAATCAGCCCCAGCATTTT; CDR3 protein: CASRLTGTSNQPQHF
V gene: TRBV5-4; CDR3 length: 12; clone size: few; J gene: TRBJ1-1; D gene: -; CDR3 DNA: TGTGCCAGCAGCTCCCCCCGCAGGGAAGCTTTCTTT; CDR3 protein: CASSSPRREAFF
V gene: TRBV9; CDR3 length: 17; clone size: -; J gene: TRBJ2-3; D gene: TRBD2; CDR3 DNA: TGTGCCAGCAGCGTAGGGAGGACTAGCGGCCCCACAGATACGCAGTATTTT; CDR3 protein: CASSVGRTSGPTDTQYF
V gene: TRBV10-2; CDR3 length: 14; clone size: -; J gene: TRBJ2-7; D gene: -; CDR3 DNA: TGCGCCAGCAGTGAGGCTCAGAGGATCTACGAGCAGTACTTC; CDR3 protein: CASSEAQRIYEQYF
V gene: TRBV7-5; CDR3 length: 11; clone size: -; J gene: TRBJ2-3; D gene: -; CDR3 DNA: TGTGTCAGAAGCCTAACAGTTACGCAGTATTTT; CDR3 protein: CVRSLTVTQYF
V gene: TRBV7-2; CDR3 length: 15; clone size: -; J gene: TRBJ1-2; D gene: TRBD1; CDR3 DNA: TGTGCCAGCAGCACCGACAGGGCGGGGGGCTATGGCTACACCTTC; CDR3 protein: CASSTDRAGGYGYTF
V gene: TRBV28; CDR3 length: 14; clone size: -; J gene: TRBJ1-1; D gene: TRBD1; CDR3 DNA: TGTGCCAGCAGTGGGACAGGGATTGGTTACGAAGCTTTCTTT; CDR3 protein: CASSGTGIGYEAFF
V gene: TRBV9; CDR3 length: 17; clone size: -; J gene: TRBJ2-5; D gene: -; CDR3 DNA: TGTGCCAGCAGCGTATCTTCCGGGAGCACAGGCCAAGAGACCCAGTACTTC; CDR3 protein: CASSVSSGSTGQETQYF
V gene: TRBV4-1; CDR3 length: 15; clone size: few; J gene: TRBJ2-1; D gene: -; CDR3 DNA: TGCGCCAGCAGCCAAGATCAGGGTCCCTACAATGAGCAGTTCTTC; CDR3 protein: CASSQDQGPYNEQFF
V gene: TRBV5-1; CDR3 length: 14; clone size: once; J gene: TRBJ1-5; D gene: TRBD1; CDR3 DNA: TGCGCCAGCAGCTCCGGACAGGGAGGTCAGCCCCAGCATTTT; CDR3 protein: CASSSGQGGQPQHF
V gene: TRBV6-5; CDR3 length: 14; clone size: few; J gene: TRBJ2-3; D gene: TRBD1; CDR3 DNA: TGTGCCAGCAGTCGGGACAGTCACACAGATACGCAGTATTTT; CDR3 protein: CASSRDSHTDTQYF
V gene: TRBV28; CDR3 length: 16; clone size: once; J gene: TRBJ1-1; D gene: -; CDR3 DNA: TGTGCCAGCAGTTTTAGGGGCTTAGTAGGGAACACTGAAGCTTTCTTT; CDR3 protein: CASSFRGLVGNTEAFF
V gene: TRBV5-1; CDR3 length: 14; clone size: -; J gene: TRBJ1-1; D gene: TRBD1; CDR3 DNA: TGCGCCAGCAGCACTGGGACAGGGAGCACTGAAGCTTTCTTT; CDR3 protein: CASSTGTGSTEAFF